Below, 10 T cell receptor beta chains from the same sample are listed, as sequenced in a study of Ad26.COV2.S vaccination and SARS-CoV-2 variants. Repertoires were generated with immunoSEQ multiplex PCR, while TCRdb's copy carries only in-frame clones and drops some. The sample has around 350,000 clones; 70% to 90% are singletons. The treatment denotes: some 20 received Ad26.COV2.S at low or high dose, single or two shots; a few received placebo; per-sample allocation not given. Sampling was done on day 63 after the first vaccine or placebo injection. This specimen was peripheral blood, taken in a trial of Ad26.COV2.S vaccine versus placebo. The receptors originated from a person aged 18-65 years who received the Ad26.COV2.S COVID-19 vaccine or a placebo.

CDR3 protein: CASSSKGTSAAYEQYF. The CDR3 nucleotides read TGTGCCAGCAGCTCAAAAGGGACTAGCGCCGCCTACGAGCAGTACTTC. This chain links TRBV11-2 with TRBJ2-7; TRBD2 aligns across 10 bases. J gave up 2 bases and V 4 bases, and 8 bases lay outside the gene matches. CDR3 length: 16 residues. CDR1 is SGHAT, CDR2 FQNNGV, per germline.

CDR3 loop: CASSLAGQGRGNTIYF. Written as DNA, the CDR3 is TGCGCCAGCAGCTTGGCAGGACAGGGGAGAGGAAACACCATATATTTT. J is TRBJ1-3 and V is TRBV5-1; 9 bases map to TRBD1. The CDR3 covers 16 residues. Germline CDR1 reads SGHRS; CDR2 reads YFSETQ. Unmatched junction bases numbered 5, after V lost 0 bases and J lost 4 bases.

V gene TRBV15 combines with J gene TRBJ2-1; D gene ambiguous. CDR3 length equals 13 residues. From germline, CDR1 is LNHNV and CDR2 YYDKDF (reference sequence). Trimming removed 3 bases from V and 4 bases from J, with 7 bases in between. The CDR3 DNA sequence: TGTGCCACCAGCAGGGCAGAGTACAATGAGCAGTTCTTC. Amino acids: CATSRAEYNEQFF.

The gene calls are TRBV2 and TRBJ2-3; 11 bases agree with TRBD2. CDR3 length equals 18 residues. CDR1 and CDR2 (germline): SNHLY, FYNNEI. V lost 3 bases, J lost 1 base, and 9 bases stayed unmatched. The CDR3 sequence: CASSEGLAGGQGTDTQYF. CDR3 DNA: TGTGCCAGCAGTGAGGGGTTAGCGGGGGGGCAAGGCACAGATACGCAGTATTTT.

DNA for the CDR3: TGTGCCAGCACTAGAGGGGGCTCGGTTTACACCGGGGAGCTGTTTTTT. This encodes CASTRGGSVYTGELFF. The rearrangement joins TRBV9 to TRBJ2-2; 7 positions match TRBD1. CDR1 and CDR2 (germline): SGDLS, YYNGEE. The CDR3 runs to 16 residues. V gave up 6 bases and J gave up 3 bases; unmatched junction bases: 11.

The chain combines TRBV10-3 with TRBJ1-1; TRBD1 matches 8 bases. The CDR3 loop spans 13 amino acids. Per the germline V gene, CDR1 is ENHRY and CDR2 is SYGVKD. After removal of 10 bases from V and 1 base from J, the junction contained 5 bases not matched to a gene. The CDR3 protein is CATNRGWNTEAFF. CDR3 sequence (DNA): TGTGCCACCAACAGGGGGTGGAACACTGAAGCTTTCTTT.

The chain's CDR3 is CASSPADRAQPQHF. CDR3 nucleotides: TGTGCCAGCAGCCCGGCCGACAGGGCTCAGCCCCAGCATTTT. This sequence joins TRBV5-5 and TRBJ1-5, with TRBD1 matching 7 bases. CDR3 length equals 14 residues. Germline trimming cut 4 bases from V and 6 bases from J; bases unmatched to any gene: 7. Germline V CDR1 and CDR2: SGHKS, YYEKEE (reference sequence).

The CDR3 nucleotides read TGTGCCAGCACCCACAGGGCTAACTACAATGAGCAGTTCTTC. It translates to CASTHRANYNEQFF. This chain uses TRBV27 with TRBJ2-1; D perhaps matches TRBD1 (6 bases). The CDR3 spans 14 residues. CDR1 MNHEY and CDR2 SMNVEV come from the germline V gene (reference sequence). V shed 7 bases and J shed 3 bases, with 13 bases lying between them.

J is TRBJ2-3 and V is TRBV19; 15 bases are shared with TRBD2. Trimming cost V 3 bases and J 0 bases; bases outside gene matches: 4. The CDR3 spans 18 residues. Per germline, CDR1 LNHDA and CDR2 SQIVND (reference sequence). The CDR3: CASSMGLAGGQSTDTQYF. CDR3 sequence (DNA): TGTGCCAGTAGTATGGGACTAGCGGGAGGACAAAGCACAGATACGCAGTATTTT.

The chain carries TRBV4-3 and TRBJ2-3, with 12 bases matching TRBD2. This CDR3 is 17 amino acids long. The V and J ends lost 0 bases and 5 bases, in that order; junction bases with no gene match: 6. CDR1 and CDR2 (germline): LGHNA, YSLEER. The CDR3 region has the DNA TGCGCCAGCAGCCAAGATCTAGGACTAGCGGGATTAGATACGCAGTATTTT. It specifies CASSQDLGLAGLDTQYF.